This TCR beta chain is from a study of cytomegalovirus exposure and HLA in healthy donors. The CDR3 spans 12 residues. V was cut by 0 bases and J by 8 bases, with 8 bases left in between. Germline V gene sequence: CDR1 SGDLS, CDR2 YYNGEE. Vbeta (60) and Jbeta (13) primers were used in the PCR. The table came from immunoSEQ multiplex PCR; TCRdb's copy has only in-frame clones and leaves some out. The sample includes 180,000 or so clones, 70% to 90% of them seen just once. On this clone itself: As yet, its antigen is unknown.

General study points: In a later analysis, at a false discovery rate of 0.05, 15,000 to 20,000 TCR beta sequences matched HLA alleles. Most CMV-associated TCR beta chains were later found to appear HLA-restricted.

The TCR originated in a man between 18 and 35 years old in good health and CMV-seropositive. The specimen was PBMCs. The chain has TRBV9 and TRBJ1-2, with a possible D match to TRBD1 (6 bases). CDR3 nucleotides: TGTGCCAGCAGCGTAGCAGGGGCAGGCTACACCTTC. Its protein product is CASSVAGAGYTF.